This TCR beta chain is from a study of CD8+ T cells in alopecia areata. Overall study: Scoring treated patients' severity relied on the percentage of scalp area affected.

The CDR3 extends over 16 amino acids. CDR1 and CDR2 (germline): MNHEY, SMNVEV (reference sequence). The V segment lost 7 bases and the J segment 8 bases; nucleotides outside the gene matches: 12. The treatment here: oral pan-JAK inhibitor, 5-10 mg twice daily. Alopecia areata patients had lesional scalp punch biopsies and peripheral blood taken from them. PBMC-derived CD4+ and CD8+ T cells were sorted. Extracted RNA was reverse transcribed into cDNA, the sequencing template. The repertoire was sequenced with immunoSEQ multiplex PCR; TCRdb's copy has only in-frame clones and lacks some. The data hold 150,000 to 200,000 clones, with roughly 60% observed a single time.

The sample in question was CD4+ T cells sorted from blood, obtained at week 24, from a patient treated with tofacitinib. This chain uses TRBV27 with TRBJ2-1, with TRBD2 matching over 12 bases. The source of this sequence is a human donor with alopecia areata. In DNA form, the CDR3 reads TGTGCCAGCATTCGCTGGACTAGCGGGGATTATGATGAGCAGTTCTTC. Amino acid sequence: CASIRWTSGDYDEQFF.